A selection of T cell receptor beta chains follows, all from one sample in a study of blood T cell repertoires in COVID-19. TCRdb keeps only in-frame clones here, not all; method: immunoSEQ multiplex PCR. Of about 240,000 clones in the sample, just under 85% were seen once. The sample consisted of peripheral blood. The receptors originated from a man aged 50 to 60 with acute or convalescent COVID-19. Both conserved end residues are part of each CDR3. D genes are given only for firm matches. Size is omitted from some rows. Given values are once, few, many or a class for expanded clones.

d_gene: NA
v_gene: TRBV5-5
abundance: NA
j_gene: TRBJ2-1
CDR3nt: TGTGCCAGCAGCTCGAGGGAATCCTACAATGAGCAGTTCTTC
CDR3aa: CASSSRESYNEQFF

d_gene: TRBD2
v_gene: TRBV4-1
abundance: NA
j_gene: TRBJ2-7
CDR3nt: TGCGCCAGCAGCCAAATGGGACTAGCGGGAGACGAGCAGTACTTC
CDR3aa: CASSQMGLAGDEQYF

d_gene: TRBD1
v_gene: TRBV29-1
abundance: NA
j_gene: TRBJ2-5
CDR3nt: TGCAGCTCCGACTCGGGACAGGGGGAAGGCCTAGGGACCCAGTACTTC
CDR3aa: CSSDSGQGEGLGTQYF

d_gene: TRBD1
v_gene: TRBV5-1
abundance: NA
j_gene: TRBJ2-6
CDR3nt: TGCGCCAGCAGCCCGGGACAGGGCAGCTCTGGGGCCAACGTCCTGACTTTC
CDR3aa: CASSPGQGSSGANVLTF

d_gene: NA
v_gene: TRBV19
abundance: NA
j_gene: TRBJ1-6
CDR3nt: TGTGCCAGTTCTGGACGGGGAAATTCACCCCTCCACTTT
CDR3aa: CASSGRGNSPLHF

d_gene: NA
v_gene: TRBV6-2/TRBV6-3
abundance: few
j_gene: TRBJ2-7
CDR3nt: TGTGCCAGCAGTTACGGACAGAATCGCTACGAGCAGTACTTC
CDR3aa: CASSYGQNRYEQYF

d_gene: TRBD1
v_gene: TRBV6-5
abundance: once
j_gene: TRBJ2-7
CDR3nt: TGTGCCAGCAGTTACTTCGGGACAGGGAGGAACGAGCAGTACTTC
CDR3aa: CASSYFGTGRNEQYF

d_gene: NA
v_gene: TRBV7-3
abundance: NA
j_gene: TRBJ1-3
CDR3nt: TGCCCACACCCAGGGAATGGCGGAAACACCATATATTTT
CDR3aa: CPHPGNGGNTIYF

d_gene: NA
v_gene: TRBV11-2
abundance: once
j_gene: TRBJ1-1
CDR3nt: TGTGCCAGCAGCTTCCAGGGCAGCGTAGGCACTGAAGCTTTCTTT
CDR3aa: CASSFQGSVGTEAFF

d_gene: NA
v_gene: TRBV7-9
abundance: few
j_gene: TRBJ1-2
CDR3nt: TGTGCCAGCAGCTTAAGGTCTGGGGGCGGGGGCAGTGGCTACACCTTC
CDR3aa: CASSLRSGGGGSGYTF

d_gene: NA
v_gene: TRBV5-1
abundance: NA
j_gene: TRBJ1-2
CDR3nt: TGCGCCAGCAGCTTTGGGGGCCGCGGGGGCGGCTACACCTTC
CDR3aa: CASSFGGRGGGYTF

d_gene: TRBD2
v_gene: TRBV7-2
abundance: NA
j_gene: TRBJ2-7
CDR3nt: TGTGCCAGCAGCGTTGGGACTAGCGAATTCTACGAGCAGTACTTC
CDR3aa: CASSVGTSEFYEQYF

d_gene: NA
v_gene: TRBV21-1
abundance: once
j_gene: TRBJ1-5
CDR3nt: TGTGCCAGCAGCAAAGTCTATGAGCGGGGGAATCAGCCCCAGCATTTT
CDR3aa: CASSKVYERGNQPQHF

d_gene: TRBD1
v_gene: TRBV24-1
abundance: NA
j_gene: TRBJ2-3
CDR3nt: TGTGCCACCAGACCGGGACAGGGGTTCACAGATACGCAGTATTTT
CDR3aa: CATRPGQGFTDTQYF

d_gene: NA
v_gene: TRBV6-2/TRBV6-3
abundance: NA
j_gene: TRBJ2-2
CDR3nt: TGTGCCAGCAGTACACTCCAGGCCGGGGAGCTGTTTTTT
CDR3aa: CASSTLQAGELFF

d_gene: NA
v_gene: TRBV5-1
abundance: NA
j_gene: TRBJ1-1
CDR3nt: TGCGCCAGCAGCTTTGGTGGGAGGGAGTTGAAGAACACTGAAGCTTTCTTT
CDR3aa: CASSFGGRELKNTEAFF

d_gene: NA
v_gene: TRBV19
abundance: NA
j_gene: TRBJ1-5
CDR3nt: TGTGCCAGTAGTATGACACCCGGCAATCAGCCCCAGCATTTT
CDR3aa: CASSMTPGNQPQHF

d_gene: NA
v_gene: TRBV3-1/TRBV3-2
abundance: NA
j_gene: TRBJ1-2
CDR3nt: TGTGCCAGCAGCCAAGCGAGGTCCTCCAATGGCTACACCTTC
CDR3aa: CASSQARSSNGYTF

d_gene: TRBD1
v_gene: TRBV7-9
abundance: NA
j_gene: TRBJ2-5
CDR3nt: TGTGCCAGCAGCCTCCGGGACAGCCGTGGGGAGACCCAGTACTTC
CDR3aa: CASSLRDSRGETQYF

d_gene: NA
v_gene: TRBV18
abundance: NA
j_gene: TRBJ1-3
CDR3nt: TGTGCCAGCTCACCACTGGACAGCGCGGCCATATATTTT
CDR3aa: CASSPLDSAAIYF

d_gene: NA
v_gene: TRBV7-2
abundance: NA
j_gene: TRBJ1-3
CDR3nt: TGTGCCAGCAGCTTAGCTCTCTCTGGAAACACCATATATTTT
CDR3aa: CASSLALSGNTIYF

d_gene: NA
v_gene: TRBV28
abundance: NA
j_gene: TRBJ2-7
CDR3nt: TGTGCCAGGTCGGACTATGGGTACGAGCAGTACTTC
CDR3aa: CARSDYGYEQYF

d_gene: NA
v_gene: TRBV12-3/TRBV12-4
abundance: NA
j_gene: TRBJ1-6
CDR3nt: TGTGCCAGCAGTCTTTTCGGGAAGTCACCCCTCCACTTT
CDR3aa: CASSLFGKSPLHF

d_gene: NA
v_gene: TRBV3-1/TRBV3-2
abundance: few
j_gene: TRBJ1-5
CDR3nt: TGTGCCAGCAGCCAAGGCTCCGGGGGGGGTAGCAATCAGCCCCAGCATTTT
CDR3aa: CASSQGSGGGSNQPQHF

d_gene: TRBD1
v_gene: TRBV10-2
abundance: NA
j_gene: TRBJ1-2
CDR3nt: TGCGCCAGCAGTGAGCAGGGGGCTGGGGGCTACACCTTC
CDR3aa: CASSEQGAGGYTF

d_gene: NA
v_gene: TRBV10-1
abundance: NA
j_gene: TRBJ2-1
CDR3nt: TGCGCCAGCAGTGAGATGGCTGTAAATGGGCAGTTCTTC
CDR3aa: CASSEMAVNGQFF

d_gene: NA
v_gene: TRBV27
abundance: NA
j_gene: TRBJ1-1
CDR3nt: TGTGCCAGCAGTTTGAGGGGGAACAAAGGTGAAGCTTTCTTT
CDR3aa: CASSLRGNKGEAFF

d_gene: NA
v_gene: TRBV19
abundance: once
j_gene: TRBJ1-2
CDR3nt: TGTGCCAGTAGTCAGAACCTGGGGACCGGAGGGGACTATGGCTACACCTTC
CDR3aa: CASSQNLGTGGDYGYTF

d_gene: TRBD1
v_gene: TRBV27
abundance: NA
j_gene: TRBJ1-2
CDR3nt: TGTGCCAGCAGTTCTTCCGGGACAGAGAGAGTCTATGGCTACACCTTC
CDR3aa: CASSSSGTERVYGYTF

d_gene: NA
v_gene: TRBV19
abundance: NA
j_gene: TRBJ2-1
CDR3nt: TGTGCCAGTAGTATATCAGATTACAATGAGCAGTTCTTC
CDR3aa: CASSISDYNEQFF

d_gene: NA
v_gene: TRBV4-1
abundance: few
j_gene: TRBJ1-2
CDR3nt: TGCGCCAGCAGCCAAGATAGGAGGACGGATGGCTACACCTTC
CDR3aa: CASSQDRRTDGYTF

d_gene: NA
v_gene: TRBV24-1
abundance: NA
j_gene: TRBJ2-7
CDR3nt: TGTGCCACCAGTGATTTGCGGGGAGGCGAGCAGTACTTC
CDR3aa: CATSDLRGGEQYF

d_gene: NA
v_gene: TRBV10-3
abundance: NA
j_gene: TRBJ1-1
CDR3nt: TGTGCCATCAGTGAGTCGATCCGGGGGAACACTGAAGCTTTCTTT
CDR3aa: CAISESIRGNTEAFF

d_gene: NA
v_gene: TRBV19
abundance: NA
j_gene: TRBJ2-7
CDR3nt: TGTGCCAGTAGTCCTCAGGGCGCAGGGGCCTACGAGCAGTACTTC
CDR3aa: CASSPQGAGAYEQYF

d_gene: NA
v_gene: TRBV7-9
abundance: NA
j_gene: TRBJ2-1
CDR3nt: TGTGCCAGCAGTGTTTCAGGAGGCTCCTACAATGAGCAGTTCTTC
CDR3aa: CASSVSGGSYNEQFF

d_gene: NA
v_gene: TRBV12-5
abundance: NA
j_gene: TRBJ1-1
CDR3nt: TGTGCTAGTGGTTTGACCGGCGGGAACACTGAAGCTTTCTTT
CDR3aa: CASGLTGGNTEAFF

d_gene: TRBD1
v_gene: TRBV9
abundance: few
j_gene: TRBJ1-5
CDR3nt: TGTGCCAGCAGCGTCGGACAGGGCTCGAATCAGCCCCAGCATTTT
CDR3aa: CASSVGQGSNQPQHF

d_gene: NA
v_gene: TRBV11-1
abundance: once
j_gene: TRBJ2-2
CDR3nt: TGTGCCAGCAGCAACACGGGGGGGGAGCTGTTTTTT
CDR3aa: CASSNTGGELFF

d_gene: TRBD1
v_gene: TRBV11-3
abundance: NA
j_gene: TRBJ2-7
CDR3nt: TGTGCCAGCAGCAGGACAGGGTTTCACGAGCAGTACTTC
CDR3aa: CASSRTGFHEQYF

d_gene: NA
v_gene: TRBV5-4
abundance: few
j_gene: TRBJ1-4
CDR3nt: TGTGCCAGCAGCCGGGGACAACCTGCAACTAATGAAAAACTGTTTTTT
CDR3aa: CASSRGQPATNEKLFF

d_gene: NA
v_gene: TRBV7-9
abundance: NA
j_gene: TRBJ2-7
CDR3nt: TGTGCCAGCAGCTTTAGCGGCAGAGGGTACGAGCAGTACTTC
CDR3aa: CASSFSGRGYEQYF

d_gene: NA
v_gene: TRBV11-3
abundance: NA
j_gene: TRBJ2-3
CDR3nt: TGTGCCAGCAGCTTATGGGGCAGGGAAACAGATACGCAGTATTTT
CDR3aa: CASSLWGRETDTQYF

d_gene: TRBD1
v_gene: TRBV28
abundance: NA
j_gene: TRBJ1-6
CDR3nt: TGTGCCAGCAGTTATTGGGACAGCCCTAATTCACCCCTCCACTTT
CDR3aa: CASSYWDSPNSPLHF

d_gene: NA
v_gene: TRBV30
abundance: NA
j_gene: TRBJ1-6
CDR3nt: TGTGCCGGGAACCGCGAGGTGAATTCACCCCTCCACTTT
CDR3aa: CAGNREVNSPLHF

d_gene: NA
v_gene: TRBV27
abundance: few
j_gene: TRBJ2-1
CDR3nt: TGTGCCAGCCAGAGGGGACTGGAGTACAATGAGCAGTTCTTC
CDR3aa: CASQRGLEYNEQFF

d_gene: NA
v_gene: TRBV27
abundance: once
j_gene: TRBJ1-2
CDR3nt: TGTGCCAGCAGTTTAGGGCCCGTCACAAACTATGGCTACACCTTC
CDR3aa: CASSLGPVTNYGYTF

d_gene: NA
v_gene: TRBV7-9
abundance: NA
j_gene: TRBJ2-3
CDR3nt: TGTGCCAGCAGCTTAGCGCGGGAACAAGATACGCAGTATTTT
CDR3aa: CASSLAREQDTQYF

d_gene: NA
v_gene: TRBV12-3/TRBV12-4
abundance: once
j_gene: TRBJ2-1
CDR3nt: TGTGCCAGCAGTTTACAGTTTCAATTCTTC
CDR3aa: CASSLQFQFF

d_gene: TRBD1
v_gene: TRBV30
abundance: NA
j_gene: TRBJ1-6
CDR3nt: TGTGCCTGGAGCGGAGACCGGGACAGGAGCCTTATAACCCTCCACTTT
CDR3aa: CAWSGDRDRSLITLHF

d_gene: NA
v_gene: TRBV2
abundance: NA
j_gene: TRBJ1-3
CDR3nt: TGTGCCAGCAGTGAAGCGCTTGGCGGCTCTGGAAACACCATATATTTT
CDR3aa: CASSEALGGSGNTIYF

d_gene: NA
v_gene: TRBV5-1
abundance: NA
j_gene: TRBJ1-4
CDR3nt: TGCGCCAGCAGCTCTCAAACGGCGGGGAATGAAAAACTGTTTTTT
CDR3aa: CASSSQTAGNEKLFF

d_gene: NA
v_gene: TRBV6-5
abundance: NA
j_gene: TRBJ2-7
CDR3nt: TGTGCCAGCAGTTACTCGTCACGAGACTACGTGAAGCAGTACTTC
CDR3aa: CASSYSSRDYVKQYF

d_gene: NA
v_gene: TRBV6-5
abundance: NA
j_gene: TRBJ2-7
CDR3nt: TGTGCCAGCAGCCATGAAACGGAGATCACCTACGAGCAGTACTTC
CDR3aa: CASSHETEITYEQYF

d_gene: TRBD2
v_gene: TRBV2
abundance: NA
j_gene: TRBJ2-5
CDR3nt: TGTGCCAGCAGTGAAGCAGGAGCGGGATTAGGGCAAGAGACCCAGTACTTC
CDR3aa: CASSEAGAGLGQETQYF

d_gene: NA
v_gene: TRBV27
abundance: NA
j_gene: TRBJ2-7
CDR3nt: TGTGCCAGCAGTTTAATTGGCGGAACCTTCCACGAGCAGTACTTC
CDR3aa: CASSLIGGTFHEQYF